These 8 T cell receptor beta chains were all obtained from the same sample, sequenced in a study of sequential checkpoint blockade in melanoma. The treatment is: randomized to nivolumab then ipilimumab (arm A) or the reverse (arm B). Some clones are missing from TCRdb's copy, which holds only in-frame ones; the method was immunoSEQ multiplex PCR. The sample shows 2,500 to 3,500 clones, around 27% of them seen only once. The starting material was tumor tissue (inferred from file names), obtained from a patient given nivolumab and ipilimumab in sequence. The receptors shown here come from a human donor with melanoma.

This clone appeared a few times. The rearrangement joins TRBV9 to TRBJ2-5; 7 nucleotides match TRBD1. The J segment lost 1 base and the V segment lost 3 bases, leaving 3 bases of the junction unmatched. Germline V CDR1 and CDR2: SGDLS, YYNGEE. The CDR3 has 14 residues. The DNA of the CDR3 is TGTGCCAGCAGCGGTTCAGGGGGCCAAGAGACCCAGTACTTC. The encoded protein is CASSGSGGQETQYF. Variable domain in full (rest from reference TRBV9 and TRBJ2-5): DSGVTQTPKHLITATGQRVTLRCSPRSGDLSVYWYQQSLDQGLQFLIQYYNGEERAKGNILERFSAQQFPDLHSELNLSSLELGDSALYFCASSGSGGQETQYFGPGTRLLVL.

This clone qualifies as medium-sized. This chain links TRBV5-1 with TRBJ1-1; a possible D gene is TRBD1 (5 bases). Trimming left V 4 bases short and J 1 base short, with 14 bases between. In germline, CDR1 is SGHRS, CDR2 YFSETQ. The CDR3 sequence is 15 residues long. The CDR3 reads CASSQEGRPNTEAFF. In DNA, the CDR3 is TGCGCCAGCAGCCAAGAGGGGCGTCCGAACACTGAAGCTTTCTTT.

This clone was found a few times. The rearrangement joins TRBV6-8 to TRBJ2-7; 8 nucleotides align to TRBD2. The trim removed 6 bases at V and 3 bases at J, leaving 13 bases unmatched. The CDR3 has 16 amino acids. Germline V gene sequence: CDR1 MNHGY, CDR2 SAAAGT. As DNA, the CDR3 is TGTGCCAGCAGCGGCGGGGGGCGGCAGGGGAGCTACGAGCAGTACTTC. Its protein product is CASSGGGRQGSYEQYF.

The CDR3 is CAWSSTGRNTEAFF. CDR3 nucleotides: TGTGCCTGGAGCTCAACTGGTAGGAACACTGAAGCTTTCTTT. The chain links TRBV30 to TRBJ1-1; no clear D gene. The CDR3 loop spans 14 amino acids. V was clipped by 3 bases and J by 1 base, with 12 bases between them. CDR1 is GTSNPN and CDR2 is SVGIG in the germline V gene (reference sequence).

The chain links TRBV7-2 to TRBJ1-1, with unresolved D. CDR1 is SGHTA and CDR2 is FQGNSA in the germline V gene. V lost 6 bases, J lost 0 bases, and 8 bases lay in between. The CDR3 is made up of 13 amino acids. The CDR3 is CASRAGLNTEAFF. The CDR3 coding sequence is TGTGCCAGCAGGGCGGGGTTGAACACTGAAGCTTTCTTT.

The chain employs TRBV2 and TRBJ2-3; D ambiguous. Trimming stripped 0 bases from V and 4 bases from J, with 11 bases between. This CDR3 is built from 15 residues. In germline, CDR1 is SNHLY, CDR2 FYNNEI. The CDR3 DNA is TGTGCCAGCAGTGAAGCGGGCGGAACTCCAGATACGCAGTATTTT. This encodes CASSEAGGTPDTQYF. The variable domain in full, with the rest retrieved from reference TRBV2 and TRBJ2-3, is EPEVTQTPSHQVTQMGQEVILRCVPISNHLYFYWYRQILGQKVEFLVSFYNNEISEKSEIFDDQFSVERPDGSNFTLKIRSTKLEDSAMYFCASSEAGGTPDTQYFGPGTRLTVL.

The V and J genes are TRBV9 and TRBJ2-7; D possibly uses TRBD1 or TRBD2 (5 bases each). Looked up from germline, CDR1 is SGDLS and CDR2 is YYNGEE. With 4 bases removed from V and 6 bases from J, the gap between germline ends came to 11 bases. The CDR3 runs 12 residues. The CDR3 sequence is CASSPGLREQYF. The CDR3 DNA reads TGTGCCAGCAGCCCGGGGCTTCGCGAGCAGTACTTC.

This clone was detected only a few times. V and J are TRBV6-8 and TRBJ1-1; D is undetermined. The CDR3 has 15 residues. Between the trimmed V and J ends, which lost 6 bases and 0 bases, there was a span of 14 bases. The germline V gene has CDR1 MNHGY and CDR2 SAAAGT. Written as DNA, the CDR3 is TGTGCCAGCAGGCTCGAGGGAGCAGTGAACACTGAAGCTTTCTTT. Its translation is CASRLEGAVNTEAFF.